The T cell receptor (beta chain) under discussion was sequenced for a study of T cells in severe cutaneous drug reactions. Overall study context: Patients in acute or recovery stage gave blister fluids/cells and PBMC. Findings and limits, study-wide: All seven CBZ-SJS/TEN blister samples shared a public TCRbeta CDR3 at mean roughly 14%.

Bulk and single-cell libraries used iRepertoire multiplex PCR with TCR subtype-specific primers. TCRdb re-called the multiplex PCR reads, yielding one record per CDR3 amino acid sequence without DNA. The sample includes about 21,000 distinct CDR3 sequences. As concerns this clonotype: What it binds is unknown.

The CDR3 is made up of 13 amino acids. Germline assignment: CDR1 LGHNA and CDR2 YNFKEQ. The donors had carbamazepine-induced Stevens-Johnson syndrome or toxic epidermal necrolysis. The sample consisted of PBMCs. The chain is built from TRBV4-2 and TRBJ1-2; the TCRdb D gene call, TRBD1, has no DNA to confirm it. The TCR comes from a human donor with toxic epidermal necrolysis, a severe cutaneous drug reaction. The CDR3 loop is CASTDLRGVGYTF.